The TCR beta chain under discussion was sequenced for a study of T cells in Graves' hyperthyroidism and ophthalmopathy. Points from the study as a whole: The blood repertoire included most of the expanded thyroid clonotypes above 0.001.

This clonotype was observed a few times. Its antigen is as yet unknown. The final CDR3 position lacks the conserved phenylalanine or tryptophan, pointing to a likely read error. The germline V gene encodes CDR1 MDHEN and CDR2 SYDVKM. V was clipped by 3 bases and J by 2 bases, with 15 bases between them. The CDR3 sequence is 16 residues long. The source material, RNA transcripts, was used to amplify TCR beta CDR3 regions. HTBI primers were the set used in a first-round RT-PCR of the TCR CDR3. TCRdb re-derived calls from the multiplex PCR reads in MiXCR, one entry per CDR3 protein. The sample yields roughly 660,000 distinct CDR3 sequences, roughly 17% seen once.

The sequence was obtained from a man aged 45-65 years with Graves' hyperthyroidism. The V and J genes are TRBV28 and TRBJ2-3; possibly TRBD1 or TRBD2 for D (6 bases each). Material: blood. The CDR3 DNA reads as TGTGCCAGCAGTTTGCGGGGACATCGCTTCACAGATACGCAGTATTCT. This sequence encodes CASSLRGHRFTDTQYS.